Included here is one TCR beta chain sequence, with context. As yet, its antigen is unknown. Produced via immunoSEQ multiplex PCR; TCRdb's table is partial and in-frame only. The table has approximately 300,000 clones, around four fifths seen once. Germline CDR1 is KGHDR and CDR2 is SFDVKD. V trimming: 3 bases; J trimming: 4 bases; junction bases outside the gene matches: 5. The CDR3 is made up of 16 amino acids. This sample stems from a study of Ad26.COV2.S vaccination and SARS-CoV-2 variants. Sample treatment: 15 to 20 received Ad26.COV2.S at low or high dose, single or two shots; several received placebo; per-sample allocation not given. Sampling was done on day 63 after the first vaccine or placebo injection. This person who donated was an adult of 18-55 years in Boston. Findings and caveats of the study: Post-vaccination spike-specific CD8+ and CD4+ T cell responses reportedly had substantial breadth.

The chain couples TRBV24-1 to TRBJ2-1; 10 bases fit TRBD2. The sample here was peripheral blood, taken in a trial of Ad26.COV2.S vaccine versus placebo. The sequence was collected from a person between 18 and 59 years old who received the Ad26.COV2.S COVID-19 vaccine or a placebo. Here the CDR3 DNA reads TGTGCCACCAGTGATCAAGCGGGGGGGCCTTACAATGAGCAGTTCTTC. It translates to CATSDQAGGPYNEQFF.